Listed here are 26 T cell receptor beta chains from one sample, sequenced in a study of beta chain features in type 1 diabetes. Since all of the isolated RNA was reverse transcribed, expressed TCRB transcripts were what got sequenced. The data were produced by immunoSEQ multiplex PCR, yet TCRdb's version contains in-frame clones alone and is incomplete. This sample has 250,000 to 300,000 clones, with about 8% found just once. Sequencing used central memory CD4+ T cells from blood. The source is a woman younger than 35 in good health.

V gene TRBV4-2 combines with J gene TRBJ2-7, with D unresolved. V was clipped by 0 bases and J by 0 bases, with 12 bases between them. CDR1 is LGHNA and CDR2 is YNFKEQ in the germline V gene. The CDR3 covers 16 residues. Here the CDR3 DNA reads TGTGCCAGCAGCCAAGATTTATCCAATCCCTCCTACGAGCAGTACTTC. Translated, it gives CASSQDLSNPSYEQYF.

J is TRBJ2-3 and V is TRBV5-1; 7 nucleotides agree with TRBD1. Germline CDR1 and CDR2: SGHRS and YFSETQ. The ends lost 6 bases at V and 3 bases at J; junction bases unmatched: 7. The CDR3 has 14 residues. CDR3 residues: CASTDRSGTDTQYF. In nucleotides, the CDR3 is TGCGCCAGCACGGACAGGAGCGGTACAGATACGCAGTATTTT.

This clone was detected a few times. This sequence joins TRBV30 and TRBJ2-1, with no clear D. The CDR3 loop spans 11 amino acids. The ends were cut back, 1 base at V and 8 bases at J, with 6 bases in the middle. Per the germline V gene, CDR1 is GTSNPN and CDR2 is SVGIG (reference sequence). The CDR3 loop reads CAWSEIHEQFF. In DNA form, the CDR3 reads TGTGCCTGGAGTGAAATCCATGAGCAGTTCTTC.

This clone was observed at least ten times. This sequence joins TRBV5-4 and TRBJ1-1; D uncertain. Germline V lookup: CDR1 SGHNT, CDR2 YYREEE (reference sequence). The CDR3 contains 16 residues. V lost 0 bases and J lost 0, with 12 bases in between. CDR3 coding DNA: TGTGCCAGCAGCTTGGGACGGACTAAAATGAACACTGAAGCTTTCTTT. It encodes CASSLGRTKMNTEAFF.

The gene calls are TRBV6-1 and TRBJ1-4; D unresolved. The CDR3 totals 12 residues. Germline CDR1 and CDR2: MNHNS and SASEGT. V dropped 1 base and J dropped 6 bases, with 3 bases sitting between them. As DNA, the CDR3 is TGTGCCAGCAGTGAAGGGTATGAAAAACTGTTTTTT. Translation gives CASSEGYEKLFF.

The J gene is TRBJ1-3, the V gene TRBV7-6; no clear D gene. Trimming pared 3 bases from V and 2 bases from J, leaving 2 bases between. Per germline, CDR1 SGHVS and CDR2 FNYEAQ. This CDR3 has 12 residues. As DNA, the CDR3 is TGTGCCAGCAGCTTGGCTGGAAACACCATATATTTT. It translates to CASSLAGNTIYF.

A remark on this clone: Within the sample, other DNA sequences also encode this same CDR3. The rearrangement joins TRBV11-2 to TRBJ1-1; the match to TRBD1 covers 7 bases. Trimming at V came to 1 base and at J to 3 bases, leaving 5 bases not matched to a gene. The CDR3 is made up of 15 amino acids. Germline CDR1 reads SGHAT; CDR2 reads FQNNGV. CDR3 residues: CASSLAQGRYTEAFF. The CDR3 bases are TGTGCCAGCAGCTTAGCACAGGGGAGGTACACTGAAGCTTTCTTT.

The chain recombines TRBV19 with TRBJ2-2, with 8 bases aligning to TRBD1. J was trimmed by 6 bases and V by 5 bases; bases with no gene match: 8. CDR3 length equals 15 residues. CDR1 is LNHDA, CDR2 SQIVND, per germline (reference sequence). CDR3 DNA: TGTGCCAGTAGTGTGGACAGGGCGGGCGCCGGGGAGCTGTTTTTT. Its translation: CASSVDRAGAGELFF.

This clone was seen many times. This chain links TRBV5-4 with TRBJ2-3; unclear D gene. With 0 bases removed from V and 4 bases from J, the gap between germline ends came to 3 bases. This CDR3 contains 12 residues. The germline gives CDR1 SGHNT, CDR2 YYREEE (reference sequence). CDR3 bases: TGTGCCAGCAGCTTGGACTCAGATACGCAGTATTTT. It is translated as CASSLDSDTQYF.

This clone has ten or more counts. The V and J genes are TRBV19 and TRBJ1-2; 7 bases map to TRBD1. Trimming at V came to 5 bases and at J to 5 bases, leaving 8 bases not matched to a gene. The CDR3 length is 14 residues. Germline V CDR1 and CDR2: LNHDA, SQIVND (reference sequence). The CDR3 loop is CASSGQGGPYGYTF. The DNA for the CDR3 is TGTGCCAGTAGTGGCCAGGGGGGACCATATGGCTACACCTTC.

The table lists this clone with many counts. J is TRBJ1-2 and V is TRBV14, with D hard to call. Trimming left V 0 bases short and J 6 bases short, with 14 bases between. Germline assignment: CDR1 SGHDN and CDR2 FVKESK. The CDR3 runs 15 residues. The DNA for the CDR3 is TGTGCCAGCAGCCAAGATCTTGCCTCGGGCGATGGCTACACCTTC. Residues: CASSQDLASGDGYTF. Drawing the rest from reference TRBV14 and TRBJ1-2, the complete variable domain is EAGVTQFPSHSVIEKGQTVTLRCDPISGHDNLYWYRRVMGKEIKFLLHFVKESKQDESGMPNNRFLAERTGGTYSTLKVQPAELEDSGVYFCASSQDLASGDGYTFGSGTRLTVV.

This clone was counted a few times. This same CDR3 is encoded by further DNA sequences in the sample. The chain uses TRBV28 and TRBJ2-6; 9 nucleotides match TRBD1. Germline V gene lookup returns CDR1 MDHEN and CDR2 SYDVKM. Trimming at V came to 4 bases and at J to 1 base, leaving 5 bases not matched to a gene. CDR3 length: 17 amino acids. For the CDR3, the DNA is TGTGCCAGCAGTTCGGGGACAGGGATTTCTGGGGCCAACGTCCTGACTTTC. Translating gives CASSSGTGISGANVLTF.

This clone was counted many times. This chain links TRBV9 with TRBJ1-2, with D perhaps TRBD1 (5 bases). Germline CDR1 and CDR2: SGDLS and YYNGEE. With 3 bases removed from V and 12 bases from J, the gap between germline ends came to 15 bases. The CDR3 runs 12 residues. CDR3 loop: CASSANQGRHTF. CDR3 sequence (DNA): TGTGCCAGCAGCGCGAACCAGGGCCGACACACCTTC.

In this sample, this clone turned up a few times. The chain joins TRBV27 to TRBJ2-7; 8 bases map to TRBD2. V was pared by 6 bases and J by 0 bases, with 4 bases of the junction left unmatched. Looked up from germline, CDR1 is MNHEY and CDR2 is SMNVEV (reference sequence). The CDR3 loop spans 14 amino acids. DNA for the CDR3: TGTGCCAGCAGAGCTAGCGGGTACTCCTACGAGCAGTACTTC. It specifies CASRASGYSYEQYF.

This clone appeared a few times. The chain has TRBV4-2 and TRBJ1-1, with 9 bases matching TRBD1. Germline V lookup: CDR1 LGHNA, CDR2 YNFKEQ. The CDR3 totals 16 residues. Trimming cost V 7 bases and J 1 base; bases outside gene matches: 10. The CDR3 sequence: CASTKQGASKNTEAFF. The CDR3 DNA reads TGTGCCAGCACGAAACAGGGGGCTTCGAAGAACACTGAAGCTTTCTTT.

The chain uses TRBV6-5 and TRBJ1-1; the D is unclear. V was cut by 2 bases and J by 3 bases, with 7 bases left in between. Germline loops: CDR1 MNHEY, CDR2 SVGAGI. CDR3 length equals 13 residues. CDR3 residues: CASSYIRDTEAFF. The CDR3 DNA is TGTGCCAGCAGTTACATTAGAGACACTGAAGCTTTCTTT.

The chain carries TRBV2 and TRBJ1-2; TRBD1 might be the D (5 bases). Germline V CDR1 and CDR2: SNHLY, FYNNEI. Trimming took off 11 bases at V and 3 bases at J, with 13 bases between the two ends. The CDR3 runs to 12 residues. This CDR3 reads CACAPGDYGYTF. The CDR3 DNA reads as TGTGCCTGCGCGCCGGGGGACTATGGCTACACCTTC.

The chain joins TRBV7-2 to TRBJ1-2; the D gene is possibly TRBD1 (6 bases). Per germline, CDR1 SGHTA and CDR2 FQGNSA. CDR3 length: 16 residues. V lost 1 base and J 4 bases, leaving 16 bases between the germline ends. The CDR3 nucleotides are TGTGCCAGCAGCTTAGAGGGCCGAGGGGGAGCCTATGGCTACACCTTC. Translated: CASSLEGRGGAYGYTF.

The genes are TRBV30 and TRBJ2-7; maybe TRBD2 (5 bases). Per germline, CDR1 GTSNPN and CDR2 SVGIG (reference sequence). This CDR3 comprises 13 residues. The V end was cut by 2 bases, the J end by 10 bases, with 18 bases between. CDR3 bases: TGTGCCTGGAGTACCGGGATTGTTTCGGTACAGTACTTC. It specifies CAWSTGIVSVQYF. Variable domain in full (rest from reference TRBV30 and TRBJ2-7): SQTIHQWPATLVQPVGSPLSLECTVEGTSNPNLYWYRQAAGRGLQLLFYSVGIGQISSEVPQNLSASRPQDRQFILSSKKLLLSDSGFYLCAWSTGIVSVQYFGPGTRLTVT.

This clone was counted a few times. The chain uses TRBV27 and TRBJ1-2; D is ambiguous. The CDR3 is 13 residues long. V lost 1 base, J lost 2 bases, and 5 bases lay in between. The germline gives CDR1 MNHEY, CDR2 SMNVEV (reference sequence). CDR3 residues: CASSLYRNYGYTF. The CDR3 bases are TGTGCCAGCAGTTTATATAGGAACTATGGCTACACCTTC.

In this sample, this clone turned up a few times. A much larger clonotype is one base distant, so this may be a read error. The CDR3 reads CASSLESGWTEAFF. CDR3 DNA sequence: TGTGCCAGCAGCTTGGAATCGGGGTGGACTGAAGCTTTCTTT. V gene TRBV5-4 combines with J gene TRBJ1-1; D ambiguous. Germline CDR1 is SGHNT and CDR2 is YYREEE (reference sequence). CDR3 size: 14 residues. V lost 0 bases and J 5 bases, leaving 11 bases between the germline ends. Full variable domain (missing parts from reference TRBV5-4 and TRBJ1-1): ETGVTQSPTHLIKTRGQQVTLRCSSQSGHNTVSWYQQALGQGPQFIFQYYREEENGRGNFPPRFSGLQFPNYSSELNVNALELDDSALYLCASSLESGWTEAFFGQGTRLTVV.

This clone appeared a few times. This sequence joins TRBV5-1 and TRBJ1-1; D call uncertain. Between the trimmed V and J ends, which lost 2 bases and 0 bases, there was a span of 8 bases. The CDR3 runs 14 residues. Looked up from germline, CDR1 is SGHRS and CDR2 is YFSETQ. CDR3 nucleotides: TGCGCCAGCAGCTTCATGGGGATGAACACTGAAGCTTTCTTT. It codes for CASSFMGMNTEAFF.

The gene calls are TRBV30 and TRBJ2-4, with D perhaps matching TRBD2 (5 bases). The germline gives CDR1 GTSNPN, CDR2 SVGIG (reference sequence). V lost 0 bases and J lost 8, with 14 bases in between. The CDR3 length is 14 residues. The CDR3 sequence is CAWSVGLSGYIQYF. The CDR3 DNA reads TGTGCCTGGAGTGTCGGACTTTCGGGTTACATTCAGTACTTC.

There are a few counts of this clone. The rearrangement uses TRBV4-3 and TRBJ2-2; D call uncertain. CDR1 and CDR2 (germline): LGHNA, YSLEER. Trimming took off 0 bases at V and 2 bases at J, with 7 bases between the two ends. The CDR3 has 15 residues. The CDR3 reads CASSQEMGNTGELFF. The CDR3 DNA reads as TGCGCCAGCAGCCAAGAAATGGGAAACACCGGGGAGCTGTTTTTT.

This clone came up a few times. The chain is built from TRBV18 and TRBJ1-3, with 7 bases aligning to TRBD1. Germline values: CDR1 KGHSH, CDR2 LQKENI. The CDR3 contains 14 residues. V lost 3 bases to trimming and J lost 1 base; unmatched junction nucleotides: 0. The CDR3 DNA reads TGTGCCAGCTCACCGGGACAGTCTGGAAACACCATATATTTT. Translation: CASSPGQSGNTIYF.

This clone was found a few times. The gene calls are TRBV5-1 and TRBJ2-1; TRBD2 might be the D (7 bases). Trimming took 0 bases from V and 9 from J, leaving 13 bases between them. The CDR3 sequence is 14 residues long. Germline V CDR1 and CDR2: SGHRS, YFSETQ. The CDR3 reads CASSLGQGRGEQFF. The CDR3 DNA reads TGCGCCAGCAGCTTGGGGCAGGGGAGGGGTGAGCAGTTCTTC.